This T cell receptor (beta chain) was documented in a study of human T cells and chemical hapten exposure. Study-wide points: Significantly greater numbers of large CDR3 similarity clusters came from expanded TCRs than from controls.

Time point given: patch test 2, 6 weeks after DPC sensitization. Indicated treatment: therapeutic diphenylcyclopropenone sensitization with weekly scalp DPC. This clonotype has just a few counts. Antigen: not known. Germline CDR1 and CDR2: LNHDA and SQIVND (reference sequence). CDR3 length equals 15 residues. Trimming left V 5 bases short and J 1 base short, with 12 bases between. Library preparation tagged each individual cDNA molecule with a unique molecular identifier. TCRdb used MiXCR to reprocess the RACE reads, holding one entry per CDR3 protein. The sample consists of over 85,000 distinct CDR3 sequences, 9.3% of them appearing once.

The V gene is TRBV19, the J gene TRBJ2-1; TRBD2 might be the D (5 bases). The sample consisted of whole blood, taken in connection with sensitization to the hapten diphenylcyclopropenone (DPC). The sequence derives from a woman aged 40-49 years with alopecia areata. Some clones in this sample may be carry-over from other donors' samples. The CDR3 sequence is CASSSRRGSYNEQFF. In DNA, the CDR3 is TGTGCCAGTAGTTCCCGGCGCGGGTCCTACAATGAGCAGTTCTTC.